Detailed here is one T cell receptor (beta chain). Its specificity is not known. The data stem from a study of blood T cells in healthy people across ages. Notes on the study in general: With age, beta diversity per million T cells declined roughly linearly, significantly by around 43.

Total RNA was extracted at no less than 6 micrograms per sample. Germline values: CDR1 SGHAT, CDR2 FQNNGV. The CDR3 runs to 14 residues. Trimming shortened V by 5 bases and J by 1 base, and 12 bases separated the two germline ends. With a J-beta primer mix and a sample-barcoded 5' primer, a second PCR ran 7 to 11 cycles. Every individual sample yielded 2.5 million or more paired-end reads (each containing CDR3). TCRdb re-analysed the 5' RACE reads in MiXCR, keeping a single row per CDR3 protein. The sample yields approximately 800,000 distinct CDR3 sequences, 58% seen once. Specimen: blood. The receptor comes from a man aged 25 to 40 in good health. This chain uses TRBV11-2 with TRBJ2-7, with D unresolved. CDR3 DNA: TGTGCCAGCAGCGAAGAGGCGAGGTCCTACGAGCAGTACTTC. This sequence encodes CASSEEARSYEQYF. The whole variable domain, remainder taken from reference TRBV11-2 and TRBJ2-7, is EAGVAQSPRYKIIEKRQSVAFWCNPISGHATLYWYQQILGQGPKLLIQFQNNGVVDDSQLPKDRFSAERLKGVDSTLKIQPAKLEDSAVYLCASSEEARSYEQYFGPGTRLTVT.